A single sample gave rise to the 25 T cell receptor beta chains below, sequenced in a study of blood T cells in healthy people across ages. Through a sample-barcoded 5' primer and a J-beta primer mix, a second PCR was run for roughly 7 to 12 cycles. TCRdb itself ran the 5' RACE reads through MiXCR, one entry per CDR3 protein. The profile shows over a million distinct CDR3 sequences, 40% to 50% of them singletons. Sequenced sample: blood. These receptor sequences come from a woman aged 60-75 years in good health.

The chain uses TRBV4-1 and TRBJ1-5; weak D call: TRBD1 (5 bases). V dropped 2 bases and J dropped 3 bases, with 14 bases sitting between them. This CDR3 is built from 16 residues. CDR1 is MGHRA and CDR2 is YSYEKL in the germline V gene. The CDR3 DNA reads as TGCGCCAGCAGCCAAACGGGAACAGGTTACAATCAGCCCCAGCATTTT. It yields the protein CASSQTGTGYNQPQHF.

Only a few counts were recorded for this clonotype. The V gene is TRBV21-1, the J gene TRBJ2-3; the table's D gene call, TRBD1, was not cross checked with the DNA. TRBV21-1 is flagged as a pseudogene. The CDR3 loop spans 16 amino acids. For the CDR3, the DNA is TGTGCCAGCAGCACAAACAGGGGGCGTGAGGCAGATACGCAGTATTTT. It yields the protein CASSTNRGREADTQYF.

The chain links TRBV11-1 to TRBJ2-5, with 8 bases matching TRBD2. This CDR3 comprises 15 residues. With V trimmed by 4 bases and J by 4 bases, 8 bases remained unmatched. Germline assignment: CDR1 SGHAT and CDR2 FQDESV (reference sequence). The CDR3 sequence: CASSSTLAEGETQYF. CDR3 sequence (DNA): TGTGCCAGCAGCTCGACACTAGCGGAAGGAGAGACCCAGTACTTC.

V usage is TRBV27 and J usage is TRBJ1-6; D possibly corresponds to TRBD1 (6 bases). Germline CDR1 MNHEY, CDR2 SMNVEV (reference sequence). V gave up 4 bases and J gave up 7 bases, with 20 bases separating them. This CDR3 region has 17 residues. The CDR3 DNA follows: TGTGCCAGCAGTTCCCTTTCAAGGGGGATGTGGAATTCACCCCTCCACTTT. This codes for CASSSLSRGMWNSPLHF.

In this sample, this clonotype turned up a few times. The V call is TRBV27, the J call TRBJ1-4, with 9 bases fitting TRBD1. The V and J ends lost 4 bases and 13 bases, in that order; junction bases with no gene match: 10. Germline V gene lookup returns CDR1 MNHEY and CDR2 SMNVEV (reference sequence). CDR3 length equals 14 residues. The CDR3 sequence is CASSSGTGTSVLFF. The DNA for the CDR3 is TGTGCCAGCAGTTCCGGGACAGGGACGTCTGTACTGTTTTTT.

The chain uses TRBV28 and TRBJ2-1; maybe TRBD2 (6 bases). The V end was cut by 5 bases, the J end by 10 bases, with 21 bases between. From germline, CDR1 is MDHEN and CDR2 SYDVKM. The CDR3 spans 15 residues. The CDR3 is CASSHGLAGYGEQFF. The CDR3 DNA is TGTGCCAGCAGTCATGGACTGGCGGGATACGGGGAGCAGTTCTTC.

The chain has TRBV27 and TRBJ2-1, with TRBD1 as a possible D gene (6 bases). CDR1 is MNHEY, CDR2 SMNVEV, per germline (reference sequence). Trimming removed 4 bases from V and 2 bases from J, with 12 bases in between. This CDR3 region has 15 residues. In DNA, the CDR3 is TGTGCCAGCAGTTACACAGGGCCCACCTACAATGAGCAGTTCTTC. This encodes CASSYTGPTYNEQFF.

V and J are TRBV5-1 and TRBJ2-1; 7 bases match TRBD1. The CDR3 spans 12 residues. The ends lost 5 bases at V and 10 bases at J; junction bases unmatched: 6. Germline V CDR1 and CDR2: SGHRS, YFSETQ. The CDR3 DNA reads as TGCGCCAGCAGGGCCACAGGGGTCGAGCAGTTCTTC. It codes for CASRATGVEQFF.

The genes are TRBV27 and TRBJ1-2, with D unclear. With 5 bases removed from V and 6 bases from J, the gap between germline ends came to 16 bases. The CDR3 is made up of 14 amino acids. Germline V gene lookup returns CDR1 MNHEY and CDR2 SMNVEV (reference sequence). CDR3 amino acids: CASSLRPGENGYTF. CDR3 bases: TGTGCCAGCAGTCTGCGACCGGGAGAGAATGGCTACACCTTC.

V usage is TRBV5-1 and J usage is TRBJ2-1, with a possible D match to TRBD1 (6 bases). CDR3 length: 18 residues. CDR1 SGHRS and CDR2 YFSETQ come from the germline V gene. V lost 0 bases to trimming and J lost 10 bases, with 26 bases between them. CDR3 residues: CASSLGLGQGWSVQEQFF. As DNA, the CDR3 is TGCGCCAGCAGCTTGGGTTTGGGCCAGGGGTGGTCGGTCCAGGAGCAGTTCTTC.

In this sample, this clonotype turned up once. V usage is TRBV20-1 and J usage is TRBJ2-5; 9 bases fit TRBD2. CDR1 is DFQATT, CDR2 SNEGSKA, per germline (reference sequence). The CDR3 loop spans 15 amino acids. The V and J ends lost 4 bases and 1 base, in that order; junction bases with no gene match: 7. CDR3 DNA: TGCAGTGCTAAGACTAGCGGTTCCCCCCAAGAGACCCAGTACTTC. As protein: CSAKTSGSPQETQYF.

The V and J genes are TRBV5-1 and TRBJ2-5, with 8 bases that match TRBD1. J lost 4 bases, V lost 0 bases, and 5 bases had no gene match. This CDR3 has 15 amino acids. From germline, CDR1 is SGHRS and CDR2 YFSETQ. CDR3 in amino acids: CASSLGTGTLETQYF. CDR3 bases: TGCGCCAGCAGCTTGGGGACAGGGACGTTAGAGACCCAGTACTTC.

This chain joins TRBV12-3 or TRBV12-4 and TRBJ2-1; 9 bases align to TRBD1. Trimming cost V 6 bases and J 7 bases; bases outside gene matches: 7. This CDR3 spans 14 amino acids. In DNA, the CDR3 is TGTGCCAGCAGCTCCGGGACAGGGAATAATGAGCAGTTCTTC. Amino acid sequence: CASSSGTGNNEQFF.

The J gene is TRBJ2-3, the V gene TRBV30; 7 bases are shared with TRBD2. Germline-derived CDR1 and CDR2 are GTSNPN and SVGIG (reference sequence). The CDR3 consists of 15 residues. Trimming took 1 base from V and 0 from J; bases not matched to a gene: 4. The CDR3 region is CAWSASGGSTDTQYF. The CDR3 DNA sequence: TGTGCCTGGAGTGCTTCGGGGGGTAGCACAGATACGCAGTATTTT.

The rearrangement links TRBV20-1 to TRBJ2-3, with 7 nucleotides matching TRBD2. The CDR3 extends over 15 amino acids. V lost 0 bases, J lost 3 bases, and 6 bases stayed unmatched. The germline gives CDR1 DFQATT, CDR2 SNEGSKA (reference sequence). CDR3 residues: CSARESAGITDTQYF. As DNA, the CDR3 is TGCAGTGCTAGAGAGTCAGCGGGAATTACAGATACGCAGTATTTT.

This clonotype was recorded only once. The chain joins TRBV5-1 to TRBJ2-7; 10 bases agree with TRBD2. J was trimmed by 7 bases and V by 1 base; bases with no gene match: 5. This CDR3 contains 14 residues. Germline CDR1 is SGHRS and CDR2 is YFSETQ. CDR3 residues: CASSLRASGSEQYF. DNA for the CDR3: TGCGCCAGCAGCTTGCGGGCTAGCGGGAGTGAGCAGTACTTC.

The rearrangement uses TRBV6-5 and TRBJ2-7; weak D call: TRBD2 (5 bases). The V end was cut by 6 bases, the J end by 2 bases, with 14 bases between. The CDR3 is 14 amino acids. The germline V gene has CDR1 MNHEY and CDR2 SVGAGI. The CDR3: CASRPPEGPYEQYF. CDR3 nucleotide sequence: TGTGCCAGCAGACCCCCCGAGGGCCCCTACGAGCAGTACTTC.

This clonotype was seen a few times. The rearrangement links TRBV6-6 to TRBJ1-1; no clear D. The CDR3 totals 12 residues. Deletions cut 0 bases from V and 7 bases from J, with 6 bases between. CDR1 is MNHNY, CDR2 SVGAGI, per germline (reference sequence). As DNA, the CDR3 is TGTGCCAGCAGTTACTCGAAGGGTGAAGCTTTCTTT. This gives the protein CASSYSKGEAFF.

This clonotype has a handful of counts. The chain is built from TRBV27 and TRBJ1-2; 9 positions match TRBD1. This CDR3 comprises 17 residues. Germline CDR1 reads MNHEY; CDR2 reads SMNVEV (reference sequence). Germline trimming cut 3 bases from V and 2 bases from J; bases unmatched to any gene: 10. CDR3 in amino acids: CASSFYSPGQGNYGYTF. As DNA, the CDR3 is TGTGCCAGCAGTTTTTACTCTCCCGGACAGGGGAACTATGGCTACACCTTC.

This clonotype was found a few times. The genes are TRBV20-1 and TRBJ2-7; TRBD2 aligns across 14 bases. The CDR3 loop spans 14 amino acids. Germline CDR1 and CDR2: DFQATT and SNEGSKA (reference sequence). The V and J ends lost 3 bases and 4 bases, in that order; junction bases with no gene match: 2. The chain's CDR3 is CSARRTSGRYEQYF. The DNA of the CDR3 is TGCAGTGCTAGGCGGACTAGCGGGAGGTACGAGCAGTACTTC.

This clonotype was recorded a few times. DNA for the CDR3: TGTGCCAGCCAGTTTAGCGGGAGAAAGGAGACCCAGTACTTC. It codes for CASQFSGRKETQYF. The rearrangement uses TRBV11-2 and TRBJ2-5; TRBD2 agrees at 9 bases. CDR1 is SGHAT, CDR2 FQNNGV, per germline. The CDR3 runs to 14 residues. After removal of 8 bases from V and 5 bases from J, the junction contained 9 bases not matched to a gene.

The V gene is TRBV15, the J gene TRBJ2-5; TRBD1 agrees at 8 bases. The CDR3 sequence is 15 residues long. V trimming: 4 bases; J trimming: 4 bases; junction bases outside the gene matches: 8. Germline CDR1 LNHNV, CDR2 YYDKDF (reference sequence). The DNA of the CDR3 is TGTGCCACCAGCAAACAACTTGACAGGGGAGAGACCCAGTACTTC. It encodes CATSKQLDRGETQYF.

This clonotype was detected a few times. This chain uses TRBV7-9 with TRBJ2-7; TRBD2 might be the D (6 bases). Trimming cost V 3 bases and J 2 bases, with 11 bases left between them. The length of the CDR3 is 14 residues. Per the germline V gene, CDR1 is SEHNR and CDR2 is FQNEAQ (reference sequence). The CDR3 coding sequence is TGTGCCAGCAGCTTCCGGGAGCCAGCCTACGAGCAGTACTTC. Amino acids: CASSFREPAYEQYF.

This chain links TRBV3-1 with TRBJ2-7; D tentatively fits TRBD1 or TRBD2 (6 bases each). The length of the CDR3 is 15 residues. Germline V gene lookup returns CDR1 LGHDT and CDR2 YNNKEL (reference sequence). Trimming took 1 base from V and 2 from J, leaving 12 bases between them. CDR3 sequence: CASSQATGRPYEQYF. The CDR3 nucleotides are TGTGCCAGCAGCCAAGCCACAGGGAGGCCCTACGAGCAGTACTTC.

This chain joins TRBV20-1 and TRBJ2-2, with 7 bases matching TRBD1. The trim removed 4 bases at V and 0 bases at J, leaving 5 bases unmatched. The CDR3 consists of 15 residues. In germline, CDR1 is DFQATT, CDR2 SNEGSKA (reference sequence). The chain's CDR3 is CSATRGTANTGELFF. CDR3 sequence (DNA): TGCAGTGCTACCCGTGGGACAGCGAACACCGGGGAGCTGTTTTTT.